The T cell receptor beta chain described here comes from a study of cytomegalovirus exposure and HLA in healthy donors. Germline lookup yields CDR1 LNHNV and CDR2 YYDKDF (reference sequence). Trimming took 0 bases from V and 3 from J, leaving 12 bases between them. The CDR3 has 16 amino acids. With regard to this clone: The antigen is not known.

60 Vbeta and 13 Jbeta primers were used in PCR. In the study's own analysis: Roughly 11 million of the about 80 million unique TCR beta chains counted in a later analysis were shared. The data were produced by immunoSEQ multiplex PCR, yet TCRdb's version contains in-frame clones alone and is incomplete. For V, J and clone size, that table is used; D and trimming come from the DNA. The sample includes some 130,000 clones, roughly 70% of them seen just once. Notes on the study in general: For most subjects, TCR beta sequences were reported to predict HLA-A and HLA-B alleles with accuracy. Later on, an analysis tied approximately 15,000 TCR beta sequences to HLA alleles at 0.05 false discovery rate. A highly shared variant cluster was judged a likely technical artifact.

The sequence came from a man aged 35-49 years in good health and CMV-seronegative. The material sequenced was PBMCs. The chain couples TRBV15 to TRBJ1-3, with D tentatively TRBD1 (5 bases). CDR3 in amino acids: CATSRDIGRGGNTIYF. The CDR3 DNA reads as TGTGCCACCAGCAGAGATATAGGGAGGGGTGGAAACACCATATATTTT.